The following is a TCR beta chain sequence with its context. This CDR3 has 14 amino acids. Germline V lookup: CDR1 SGHVS, CDR2 FQNEAQ. Germline trimming cut 3 bases from V and 7 bases from J; bases unmatched to any gene: 5. These data belong to a study of PD-L1 blockade in urothelial cancer. Specified time point: pretreatment peripheral blood. Locally advanced or metastatic urothelial carcinoma was present in patients. Clones were sequenced by immunoSEQ multiplex PCR, and TCRdb holds only the in-frame ones, with some missing. This sample has roughly 77,000 clones, with 84% found just once. The chain uses TRBV7-8 and TRBJ2-3; 9 positions match TRBD2. Material: PBMCs, obtained around atezolizumab (anti-PD-L1) treatment. This receptor was obtained from a woman between 70 and 85 years old with urothelial cancer. The CDR3 DNA sequence: TGTGCCAGCAGCTTCGCGGGAGGGCCAAATACGCAGTATTTT. It is translated as CASSFAGGPNTQYF.